Included here is one T cell receptor beta chain sequence, with context. Its matching antigen is unknown. Noted time point: newly diagnosed GD, antithyroid drugs for less than 3 months. PBMC-derived RNA was used for the TCR library. The data originate from a study of regulatory T cells in long-lasting Graves disease. Study-wide points: Fewer public clonotypes were shared by new patients (roughly 910) than by persistent patients (roughly 2,600).

Sequencing libraries for TCR beta were prepared with iRepertoire HTBI primers and Arm-PCR of CDR3 regions. TCRdb itself ran the multiplex PCR reads through MiXCR, one entry per CDR3 protein. The sample carries 400,000 to 500,000 distinct CDR3 sequences, more than 13% recorded once. These same data were also listed under a study on T cells in Graves' hyperthyroidism and ophthalmopathy.

The material was peripheral blood mononuclear cells (PBMCs), obtained at new diagnosis, from a patient treated with antithyroid drugs. The receptor's source is a woman in her 30s with Graves disease.

In nucleotides, the CDR3 is TGTGCCAGCAGCCAGGGGGCCAACGAGCAGTACTTC. Protein product: CASSQGANEQYF. The V and J genes are TRBV6-1 and TRBJ2-7, with TRBD1 matching 8 bases. The germline V gene encodes CDR1 MNHNS and CDR2 SASEGT. CDR3 length equals 12 residues. V dropped 6 bases and J dropped 5; count of bases not matched to a gene: 3.